This note documents a single TCR beta chain sequence. Its antigen remains unidentified. Trimming at V came to 10 bases and at J to 0 bases, leaving 11 bases not matched to a gene. Germline V gene sequence: CDR1 MNHEY, CDR2 SMNVEV (reference sequence). The CDR3 extends over 16 amino acids. Reverse transcription of all isolated RNA meant that expressed TCRB transcripts were sequenced. Assay used: immunoSEQ multiplex PCR; TCRdb lists only in-frame clones, some missing. The sample lists roughly 150,000 clones, about 10% occurring once. Via CD45RO/CCR7/CD25/CD127/CD95/CD27, cells of the CD4+ naive, central memory, regulatory and stem cell-like memory subsets were sorted. The data originate from a study of beta chain features in type 1 diabetes. General observations from the study: The influence of HLA type on TCRB rearrangement stayed undetermined. In every one of the four CD4+ subsets, TCRB CDR3s were moderately but significantly shorter in Type 1 diabetes patients.

This sequence was found in a woman aged 25-40 years with type 1 diabetes. This chain joins TRBV27 and TRBJ1-5; 8 positions agree with TRBD1. Specimen: central memory CD4+ T cells from blood. The CDR3 region has the DNA TGTGCCACCAAGACCCTAGGACAGGGTAGCAATCAGCCCCAGCATTTT. Protein sequence: CATKTLGQGSNQPQHF.